The clone carrying this T cell receptor (beta chain) was counted only a few times. Antigen specificity is unknown. This entry is derived from a study of cytomegalovirus exposure and HLA in healthy donors. Study-level points and caveats: A later analysis reportedly found fewer N-insertions in an Asian-associated ancestry cluster than the roughly 730-donor mean.

Germline assignment: CDR1 SGHRS and CDR2 YFSETQ. The CDR3 length is 15 residues. V lost 1 base, J lost 6 bases, and 5 bases stayed unmatched. Though nominally healthy at sampling, donors likely had unrecorded immune exposures. PCR involved 60 Vbeta and 13 Jbeta primers. Method: immunoSEQ multiplex PCR; TCRdb's copy keeps in-frame clones and lacks some. The sample shows about 160,000 clones, under 90% of them seen only once. This chain connects TRBV5-1 to TRBJ2-1; 9 bases match TRBD2. The sequence came from a male donor in good health and CMV-seronegative. The sequenced material came from PBMCs. This chain's CDR3 is CASSLRGTSPNEQFF. The CDR3 nucleotides read TGCGCCAGCAGCTTGAGAGGGACTAGCCCCAATGAGCAGTTCTTC.